The rows below give T cell receptor beta chains drawn from one sample of a study of blood T cells in healthy people across ages. A single record per CDR3 protein comes from TCRdb applying MiXCR to the 5' RACE reads. The table includes 650,000 to 1,000,000 distinct CDR3 sequences, around 36% detected once. The specimen sequenced was blood. The receptors come from a man aged 18 to 30 in good health. CDR3s include the opening cysteine and the closing phenylalanine or tryptophan. D genes are given only for firm matches. Expanded clones are given a class, and other clones once, few, many or no size at all.

d_gene,len,v_gene,abundance,j_gene,CDR3aa,CDR3nt
NA,14,TRBV6-1,few,TRBJ2-7,CASSQRDGHYEQYF,TGTGCCAGCAGTCAAAGGGACGGACACTACGAGCAGTACTTC
NA,13,TRBV7-7,NA,TRBJ2-7,CASSLNSNNEQYF,TGTGCTAGCAGCTTAAACAGTAACAATGAGCAGTACTTC
TRBD2,13,TRBV7-9,many,TRBJ2-7,CASSLRGGYEQYF,TGTGCCAGCAGTTTACGGGGGGGGTACGAGCAGTACTTC
NA,13,TRBV20-1,NA,TRBJ1-5,CSARRRGSQPQHF,TGCAGTGCTAGGAGGAGAGGGAGCCAGCCCCAGCATTTT
NA,19,TRBV9,few,TRBJ2-4,CASSSPPQVGFSSKNIQYF,TGTGCCAGCAGCTCCCCCCCTCAGGTCGGCTTTTCGTCCAAAAACATTCAGTACTTC
NA,13,TRBV12-3/TRBV12-4,many,TRBJ2-7,CASSPSRSYEQYF,TGTGCCAGCAGTCCTTCTCGATCCTACGAGCAGTACTTC
NA,13,TRBV30,NA,TRBJ2-7,CAWRCQGSYEQYF,TGTGCCTGGAGATGCCAGGGATCCTACGAGCAGTACTTC
NA,13,TRBV29-1,NA,TRBJ1-2,CSVEIGRVRGYTF,TGCAGCGTTGAAATCGGCAGGGTACGTGGCTACACCTTC
NA,11,TRBV6-6,many,TRBJ1-2,CASSEGTGYTF,TGTGCCAGCAGTGAGGGGACAGGCTACACCTTC
NA,14,TRBV5-1,few,TRBJ1-2,CASSLTWDLRGYTF,TGCGCCAGCAGCTTGACTTGGGACTTGAGGGGCTACACCTTC
NA,12,TRBV20-1,NA,TRBJ2-7,CSALLPTYEQYF,TGCAGTGCTTTACTCCCCACCTACGAGCAGTACTTC
TRBD1,15,TRBV18,NA,TRBJ1-1,CASSPGDRANTEAFF,TGTGCCAGCTCACCAGGAGACAGGGCGAACACTGAAGCTTTCTTT
NA,15,TRBV5-6,few,TRBJ1-2,CASSLGGRGNYGYTF,TGTGCCAGCAGCCTCGGTGGCAGGGGCAACTATGGCTACACCTTC
NA,15,TRBV7-2,NA,TRBJ2-5,CASSLHLGVEETQYF,TGTGCCAGCAGCTTACATCTAGGGGTCGAAGAGACCCAGTACTTC
NA,12,TRBV29-1,many,TRBJ2-3,CSVRDGGDTQYF,TGCAGCGTTCGGGACGGGGGAGATACGCAGTATTTT
NA,14,TRBV28,NA,TRBJ1-2,CASSPFGYNYGYTF,TGTGCCAGCAGCCCGTTTGGTTATAACTATGGCTACACCTTC
TRBD1,13,TRBV20-1,few,TRBJ2-7,CSARGTGGDEQYF,TGCAGTGCTAGAGGGACAGGGGGCGACGAGCAGTACTTC
NA,14,TRBV6-2/TRBV6-3,NA,TRBJ1-1,CASRGPLVNTEAFF,TGTGCCAGCAGGGGACCTCTGGTGAACACTGAAGCTTTCTTT
TRBD2,14,TRBV5-1,NA,TRBJ2-7,CASSTAGASYEQYF,TGCGCCAGCAGCACAGCGGGGGCCTCCTACGAGCAGTACTTC
NA,13,TRBV3-1,NA,TRBJ2-7,CASSPTGDHEQYF,TGTGCCAGCAGCCCGACGGGAGACCACGAGCAGTACTTC
NA,14,TRBV6-2/TRBV6-3,few,TRBJ2-3,CASLSGKSTDTQYF,TGTGCCAGCTTAAGCGGCAAAAGCACAGATACGCAGTATTTT
NA,14,TRBV20-1,few,TRBJ2-1,CSASRAGGHNEQFF,TGCAGTGCTAGTAGGGCAGGGGGGCACAATGAGCAGTTCTTC
TRBD2,16,TRBV20-1,few,TRBJ2-1,CSAAPSGGVDYNEQFF,TGCAGTGCGGCCCCGAGCGGGGGGGTAGATTACAATGAGCAGTTCTTC
NA,14,TRBV6-5,few,TRBJ2-5,CASSLRTDPETQYF,TGTGCCAGCAGTCTCAGGACAGACCCAGAGACCCAGTACTTC
NA,14,TRBV7-3,few,TRBJ2-3,CASSHDRNTDTQYF,TGTGCCAGCAGCCACGACCGAAACACAGATACGCAGTATTTT
NA,13,TRBV6-6,NA,TRBJ1-2,CASGRGDVCGYTF,TGTGCCAGCGGAAGGGGCGACGTCTGTGGCTACACCTTC
NA,15,TRBV3-1,NA,TRBJ2-7,CASSQDLIVSYEQYF,TGTGCCAGCAGCCAAGATCTTATCGTCTCCTACGAGCAGTACTTC